This TCR beta chain stems from a study of cytomegalovirus exposure and HLA in healthy donors. Looking at the study overall: Prior work identified about 120 million unique TCR beta sequences in around 170 million T cells.

Whole-study findings and limits: A reported reduction in N-insertions relative to the roughly 700-donor mean was seen in an Asian-associated ancestry cluster in a later analysis. Later, an analysis found that common viral pathogens appeared to be linked with several of the most significant clusters.

A word on this clone: Its matching antigen is unknown.

V shed 3 bases, J shed 0 bases, and the junction held 7 bases outside the gene matches. Per germline, CDR1 SGHNT and CDR2 YYREEE (reference sequence). The CDR3 length is 16 residues. PCR amplification relied on 60 Vbeta primers (plus 13 Jbeta primers). The repertoire was sequenced with immunoSEQ multiplex PCR; TCRdb's copy has only in-frame clones and lacks some. The sample consists of roughly 100,000 clones, more than 65% of them appearing once. Healthy donors of bone marrow made up the group. This rearrangement joins TRBV5-4 to TRBJ1-1, with 8 bases matching TRBD1. This clonotype was obtained from a woman in her forties or fifties in good health and CMV-seropositive. Input material: PBMCs. The CDR3 DNA follows: TGTGCCAGCAGCTCGGGCGGACAGGGACTGAACACTGAAGCTTTCTTT. Amino acids: CASSSGGQGLNTEAFF.